These 9 T cell receptor beta chains were all obtained from the same sample, sequenced in a study of siplizumab effects on memory and regulatory T cells. Libraries were prepared by immunoSEQ multiplex PCR; TCRdb keeps only in-frame clonotypes and omits some of them. The sample has over 50,000 clones, approximately 87% seen once. The sequencing sample was made of memory CD4+ T cells sorted from blood. These receptors were collected from a human donor in good health.

This clone was recorded only once. V is TRBV9 and J is TRBJ1-3, with unresolved D. The CDR3 is 15 amino acids. The germline gives CDR1 SGDLS, CDR2 YYNGEE. The V gene lost 4 bases and the J gene lost 0 bases, with 11 bases spanning the gap. The CDR3 loop reads CASSLSGSSGNTIYF. The CDR3 DNA reads as TGTGCCAGCAGCCTAAGCGGAAGCTCTGGAAACACCATATATTTT.

The J gene is TRBJ1-1, the V gene TRBV6-5, with D unclear. The V and J ends lost 5 bases and 0 bases respectively, with 13 bases between them. In germline, CDR1 is MNHEY, CDR2 SVGAGI. The CDR3 is made up of 15 amino acids. The CDR3 region has the DNA TGTGCCAGCAGTCGAGTAAGGTCCGTGAACACTGAAGCTTTCTTT. This gives the protein CASSRVRSVNTEAFF.

The J gene is TRBJ1-1, the V gene TRBV20-1; D not certain. CDR1 is DFQATT, CDR2 SNEGSKA, per germline (reference sequence). V was trimmed by 3 bases and J by 11 bases, leaving 10 bases between them. The CDR3 is 10 amino acids. CDR3 amino acids: CSASRGEAFF. DNA of the CDR3: TGCAGTGCTAGCCGGGGAGAGGCTTTCTTT.

The V gene is TRBV12-2, the J gene TRBJ1-1. TRBV12-2 represents a pseudogene. CDR3 length: 14 residues. The CDR3 here is CASRSPVGVTEAFF. In nucleotides, the CDR3 is TGTGCAAGTCGCTCCCCAGTGGGAGTCACTGAAGCTTTCTTT.

The count of this clone is one. The rearrangement links TRBV6-5 to TRBJ2-7; no reliable D call. The CDR3 is made up of 16 amino acids. Germline V gives CDR1 MNHEY, CDR2 SVGAGI. The V end was cut by 0 bases, the J end by 2 bases, with 14 bases between. Here the CDR3 DNA reads TGTGCCAGCAGTTACTCGATTTTAGGGTATACCTACGAGCAGTACTTC. This codes for CASSYSILGYTYEQYF.

The rearrangement links TRBV9 to TRBJ1-1, with TRBD1 identical over 7 bases. The CDR3 runs 15 residues. Losses at the gene ends were 5 bases for V and 4 bases for J; bases not matched to a gene: 11. Germline V gene data show CDR1 as SGDLS and CDR2 as YYNGEE. The CDR3 loop reads CASSLRQGRTTEAFF. CDR3 bases: TGTGCCAGCAGTCTCCGACAGGGAAGGACCACTGAAGCTTTCTTT.

The chain links TRBV2 to TRBJ2-1; no definite D call. The V gene's germline CDR1 is SNHLY and CDR2 FYNNEI. Trimming took 8 bases from V and 2 from J, leaving 10 bases between them. CDR3 size: 13 residues. The CDR3 bases are TGTGCCAGCGGAAGGGCGGCCTACAATGAGCAGTTCTTC. Protein sequence: CASGRAAYNEQFF.

The chain combines TRBV5-6 with TRBJ2-1, with D possibly TRBD1 on 6 matching bases. The CDR3 sequence is 16 residues long. Trimming cost V 4 bases and J 2 bases, with 16 bases left between them. Germline V CDR1 and CDR2: SGHDT, YYEEEE. CDR3 region: CASSANRVLAYNEQFF. CDR3 in DNA: TGTGCCAGCAGCGCAAACAGGGTCCTGGCCTACAATGAGCAGTTCTTC.

V gene TRBV30 combines with J gene TRBJ2-1; possible D gene TRBD1, 5 bases. Germline V gene lookup returns CDR1 GTSNPN and CDR2 SVGIG (reference sequence). The CDR3 length is 16 residues. Trimming shortened V by 3 bases and J by 0 bases, and 15 bases separated the two germline ends. The CDR3 is CAWSQGGLSSYNEQFF. Here the CDR3 DNA reads TGTGCCTGGAGCCAGGGCGGCCTGAGCTCCTACAATGAGCAGTTCTTC. Using reference TRBV30 and TRBJ2-1 for the parts outside the CDR3, the full variable domain is SQTIHQWPATLVQPVGSPLSLECTVEGTSNPNLYWYRQAAGRGLQLLFYSVGIGQISSEVPQNLSASRPQDRQFILSSKKLLLSDSGFYLCAWSQGGLSSYNEQFFGPGTRLTVL.